The 27 T cell receptor beta chains below come from one sample, sequenced in a study of T cell responses to AZD1222 COVID-19 vaccine. The table came from immunoSEQ multiplex PCR; TCRdb's copy has only in-frame clones and leaves some out. Of around 150,000 clones in the sample, roughly nine tenths were seen once. Sample: peripheral blood, taken 28 days after the second AZD1222 dose. Receptors originate from an adult who received the AZD1222 COVID-19 vaccine.

The sample holds a few counts of this clone. V gene TRBV2 combines with J gene TRBJ2-7; TRBD1 agrees at 8 bases. Per the germline V gene, CDR1 is SNHLY and CDR2 is FYNNEI. V gave up 3 bases and J gave up 1 base; unmatched junction bases: 5. CDR3 length: 15 residues. This CDR3 reads CASSDSRGLSYEQYF. In DNA form, the CDR3 reads TGTGCCAGCAGTGACAGCAGGGGGCTATCCTACGAGCAGTACTTC.

The chain combines TRBV28 with TRBJ2-7; weak D call: TRBD1 (6 bases). CDR1 is MDHEN, CDR2 SYDVKM, per germline. The CDR3 consists of 15 residues. The germline V and J ends were trimmed by 8 bases and 5 bases, with 22 bases remaining between them. The CDR3 sequence: CASESQSTGLHEQYF. The CDR3 coding sequence is TGTGCCAGCGAGTCGCAATCTACAGGGCTTCACGAGCAGTACTTC.

This clone was detected a few times. The chain couples TRBV3-1 (or the pseudogene TRBV3-2) to TRBJ2-1, with TRBD2 matching over 10 bases. V lost 5 bases, J lost 4 bases, and 8 bases stayed unmatched. The CDR3 loop spans 16 amino acids. Germline CDR1 is LGHDT and CDR2 is YNNKEL (reference sequence). CDR3 region: CASSTMTSGLYNEQFF. The CDR3 nucleotides read TGTGCCAGCAGCACCATGACTAGCGGGCTTTACAATGAGCAGTTCTTC.

This chain uses TRBV7-9 with TRBJ2-5; D is uncertain. Looked up from germline, CDR1 is SEHNR and CDR2 is FQNEAQ (reference sequence). The germline V and J ends were trimmed by 5 bases and 4 bases, with 14 bases remaining between them. The CDR3 totals 14 residues. The CDR3 sequence is CASSVFRTGETQYF. DNA of the CDR3: TGTGCCAGCAGCGTATTTCGGACGGGAGAGACCCAGTACTTC.

With respect to this clone: One end of the junction is discordant with germline, which a read error may explain. J is TRBJ1-6 and V is TRBV7-2; a weak D match, TRBD1 (5 bases). The CDR3 is 15 residues long. CDR1 is SGHTA, CDR2 FQGNSA, per germline. The CDR3 here is CASSLEAGINSPLHF. For the CDR3, the DNA is TGTGCCAGCAGTTTAGAGGCAGGGATCAACTCACCCCTCCACTTT.

CDR3: CASSPQGTGSYEQYF. CDR3 nucleotide sequence: TGTGCCAGTAGTCCCCAAGGGACAGGTAGCTACGAGCAGTACTTC. The J gene is TRBJ2-7, the V gene TRBV19; the match to TRBD1 covers 8 bases. Germline assignment: CDR1 LNHDA and CDR2 SQIVND (reference sequence). The CDR3 is 15 amino acids. V lost 5 bases to trimming and J lost 3 bases; unmatched junction nucleotides: 9.

V usage is TRBV28 and J usage is TRBJ2-1; 12 nucleotides align to TRBD2. V lost 5 bases, J lost 7 bases, and 6 bases stayed unmatched. Germline V gene data show CDR1 as MDHEN and CDR2 as SYDVKM. The CDR3 is 15 residues long. In DNA form, the CDR3 reads TGTGCCAGCAGTGTCGGACTAGCGGGAAGGAATGAGCAGTTCTTC. Translated: CASSVGLAGRNEQFF.

V usage is TRBV4-1 and J usage is TRBJ2-2; possibly TRBD2 for D (6 bases). This CDR3 is built from 16 residues. Germline CDR1 and CDR2: MGHRA and YSYEKL. V lost 4 bases to trimming and J lost 6 bases, with 18 bases between them. The CDR3 bases are TGCGCCAGCAGCCCGACCCCCCCCGGGGGACCCGGGGAGCTGTTTTTT. Residues: CASSPTPPGGPGELFF.

This chain links TRBV4-2 with TRBJ1-2; D ambiguous. Trimming left V 0 bases short and J 4 bases short, with 9 bases between. The CDR3 runs 14 residues. The germline V gene has CDR1 LGHNA and CDR2 YNFKEQ. In nucleotides, the CDR3 is TGTGCCAGCAGCCAAGATCGCGGGGTCTATGGCTACACCTTC. Translated: CASSQDRGVYGYTF.

V and J are TRBV19 and TRBJ2-1, with TRBD1 identical over 8 bases. The CDR3 contains 14 residues. V lost 4 bases to trimming and J lost 8 bases; unmatched junction nucleotides: 7. Germline CDR1 and CDR2: LNHDA and SQIVND (reference sequence). CDR3 region: CASSTRGRADEQFF. CDR3 bases: TGTGCCAGTAGTACCAGGGGGCGGGCAGATGAGCAGTTCTTC.

The gene calls are TRBV18 and TRBJ2-3; perhaps TRBD1 as D (5 bases). Germline V gene sequence: CDR1 KGHSH, CDR2 LQKENI. CDR3 length: 15 amino acids. V was cut by 6 bases and J by 0 bases, with 13 bases left in between. The CDR3 region has the DNA TGTGCCAGCTCCCCCAGGGCCACTAGCACAGATACGCAGTATTTT. Protein product: CASSPRATSTDTQYF.

V and J are TRBV6-5 and TRBJ1-6; possibly TRBD1 for D (5 bases). The CDR3 totals 13 residues. Germline values: CDR1 MNHEY, CDR2 SVGAGI. Between the trimmed V and J ends, which lost 2 bases and 9 bases, there was a span of 8 bases. CDR3 coding DNA: TGTGCCAGCAGTTACGGGGGGGTTTCACCCCTCCACTTT. Its translation: CASSYGGVSPLHF.

The CDR3 sequence is CASSSIGTGHQETQYF. CDR3 sequence (DNA): TGTGCCAGCAGTTCAATCGGGACAGGCCATCAAGAGACCCAGTACTTC. The V gene is TRBV27, the J gene TRBJ2-5; TRBD1 matches at 8 bases. The length of the CDR3 is 16 residues. Germline V CDR1 and CDR2: MNHEY, SMNVEV (reference sequence). V gave up 4 bases and J gave up 2 bases; unmatched junction bases: 9.

The chain couples TRBV28 to TRBJ1-5; TRBD1 aligns across 10 bases. Near its end, the DNA agrees better with TRBJ2-3, so the J call may be wrong. Looked up from germline, CDR1 is MDHEN and CDR2 is SYDVKM. This CDR3 region has 18 residues. The CDR3: CASSLTGTGVGSNQPQYF. Here the CDR3 DNA reads TGTGCCAGCAGTTTAACAGGGACAGGGGTGGGTAGCAATCAGCCCCAGTATTTT.

The V call is TRBV7-9, the J call TRBJ2-5; D is unclear. Trimming removed 1 base at V and 3 bases at J, with 9 bases between. CDR3 length: 14 residues. CDR1 is SEHNR, CDR2 FQNEAQ, per germline (reference sequence). This chain's CDR3 is CASSLDSQKETQYF. The CDR3 DNA follows: TGTGCCAGCAGCTTAGATTCCCAGAAAGAGACCCAGTACTTC. The variable domain in full, completed from reference TRBV7-9 and TRBJ2-5, reads DTGVSQNPRHKITKRGQNVTFRCDPISEHNRLYWYRQTLGQGPEFLTYFQNEAQLEKSRLLSDRFSAERPKGSFSTLEIQRTEQGDSAMYLCASSLDSQKETQYFGPGTRLLVL.

A remark on this clone: Other DNA sequences in this sample translate to the same CDR3. This chain uses TRBV19 with TRBJ2-2; 13 bases map to TRBD2. Trimming cost V 6 bases and J 8 bases; bases outside gene matches: 6. This CDR3 comprises 15 residues. Per the germline V gene, CDR1 is LNHDA and CDR2 is SQIVND (reference sequence). The CDR3 loop is CASRSLAGGRGELFF. CDR3 in DNA: TGTGCCAGTAGGTCACTAGCGGGGGGGCGAGGGGAGCTGTTTTTT.

The J gene is TRBJ1-1, the V gene TRBV7-6, with D maybe TRBD1 (6 bases). V lost 5 bases, J lost 3 bases, and 19 bases lay in between. Germline V CDR1 and CDR2: SGHVS, FNYEAQ. This CDR3 has 16 amino acids. This CDR3 reads CASSTHKQGGDTEAFF. CDR3 nucleotides: TGTGCCAGCAGCACCCATAAACAGGGAGGGGACACTGAAGCTTTCTTT.

The genes are TRBV5-4 and TRBJ2-7; tentative D call: TRBD1 (5 bases). CDR3 length equals 14 residues. The V end was cut by 4 bases, the J end by 5 bases, with 16 bases between. Germline V gene lookup returns CDR1 SGHNT and CDR2 YYREEE (reference sequence). The CDR3 protein is CASSTVTVGDEQYF. The DNA of the CDR3 is TGTGCCAGCAGCACGGTGACGGTAGGGGACGAGCAGTACTTC.

The chain uses TRBV5-6 and TRBJ1-1, with TRBD1 matching 9 bases. The CDR3 spans 15 residues. CDR1 and CDR2 (germline): SGHDT, YYEEEE. The V and J ends lost 3 bases and 4 bases, in that order; junction bases with no gene match: 7. This CDR3 reads CASSWKDRGSTEAFF. The CDR3 DNA is TGTGCCAGCAGCTGGAAAGACAGGGGGAGCACTGAAGCTTTCTTT.

For the CDR3, the DNA is TGTGCCAGCAGTTCCGGGACAGGCCTTGCCTACGAGCAGTACTTC. It translates to CASSSGTGLAYEQYF. This rearrangement joins TRBV28 to TRBJ2-7, with 8 bases lining up with TRBD1. The J segment lost 2 bases and the V segment lost 4 bases, leaving 7 bases of the junction unmatched. The CDR3 is made up of 15 amino acids. Germline V gene sequence: CDR1 MDHEN, CDR2 SYDVKM. Full variable domain (missing parts from reference TRBV28 and TRBJ2-7): DVKVTQSSRYLVKRTGEKVFLECVQDMDHENMFWYRQDPGLGLRLIYFSYDVKMKEKGDIPEGYSVSREKKERFSLILESASTNQTSMYLCASSSGTGLAYEQYFGPGTRLTVT.

This chain joins TRBV5-1 and TRBJ2-5, with D maybe TRBD2 (5 bases). The V end lost 3 bases, the J end lost 4 bases, and 19 bases lay between the germline ends. Germline CDR1 SGHRS, CDR2 YFSETQ. The CDR3 has 16 amino acids. Here the CDR3 DNA reads TGCGCCAGCAGCTCTAACGACCCCGCGGCGGGAGAGACCCAGTACTTC. Translation gives CASSSNDPAAGETQYF.

This chain uses TRBV10-3 with TRBJ1-2, with TRBD1 as a possible D gene (5 bases). V was shortened by 3 bases and J by 3 bases, with 8 bases between the two germline ends. CDR1 ENHRY and CDR2 SYGVKD come from the germline V gene. This CDR3 contains 13 residues. The CDR3 loop reads CAISEGAHYGYTF. The CDR3 DNA reads TGTGCCATCAGTGAAGGGGCTCACTATGGCTACACCTTC.

J is TRBJ2-3 and V is TRBV9; TRBD1 agrees at 7 bases. This CDR3 has 16 amino acids. Trimming removed 4 bases from V and 2 bases from J; junction bases left unmatched: 10. The germline V gene encodes CDR1 SGDLS and CDR2 YYNGEE. CDR3 sequence (DNA): TGTGCCAGCAGCTCCTCAGACAGGGATAACACAGATACGCAGTATTTT. Protein: CASSSSDRDNTDTQYF.

On this clone: This CDR3 is also generated by other DNA sequences in the sample. This sequence joins TRBV7-9 and TRBJ1-5; weak D call: TRBD1 (5 bases). V lost 4 bases, J lost 4 bases, and 8 bases lay in between. The germline gives CDR1 SEHNR, CDR2 FQNEAQ (reference sequence). CDR3 size: 13 residues. In DNA, the CDR3 is TGTGCCAGCAGCTCGGGGGGGAATCAGCCCCAGCATTTT. It translates to CASSSGGNQPQHF.

This clone occurred once. This chain links TRBV18 with TRBJ2-7; 10 bases are shared with TRBD2. V shed 2 bases and J 3 bases; nucleotides not matched to a gene: 4. Looked up from germline, CDR1 is KGHSH and CDR2 is LQKENI. The CDR3 sequence is 15 residues long. The CDR3 DNA reads as TGTGCCAGCTCACCAGGGCTAGCGGGAGTCTACGAGCAGTACTTC. Amino acid sequence: CASSPGLAGVYEQYF.

V gene TRBV2 combines with J gene TRBJ1-5; D remains unclear. The CDR3 runs 14 residues. The germline CDR1 and CDR2 sequences are SNHLY and FYNNEI. The ends were cut back, 3 bases at V and 3 bases at J, with 9 bases in the middle. CDR3 bases: TGTGCCAGCAGTGACACCCAAGACAATCAGCCCCAGCATTTT. Translated, it gives CASSDTQDNQPQHF.

The chain is built from TRBV18 and TRBJ1-4, with 7 bases that match TRBD1. The CDR3 length is 16 residues. The V gene end was trimmed by 4 bases and the J gene end by 0 bases; junction bases not matched to a gene: 5. Germline CDR1 is KGHSH and CDR2 is LQKENI. The DNA for the CDR3 is TGTGCCAGCTCACGCGGGACAGCCGCAACTAATGAAAAACTGTTTTTT. Protein: CASSRGTAATNEKLFF.